Presented here are 3 T cell receptor beta chains from one specimen sequenced in a study of CD8 T cells in Susac syndrome. RNA in amounts of roughly 0.5 to 1 ug was reverse transcribed with random hexamers. TCRdb re-derived calls from the immunoSEQ multiplex PCR reads in MiXCR, one entry per CDR3 protein. The sample holds about 180,000 distinct CDR3 sequences, 94% seen once. The sequencing input was CD4+ T cells from PBMCs. These receptors were obtained from a human donor with Susac syndrome.

J is TRBJ2-5 and V is TRBV2; possibly TRBD1 for D (6 bases). Germline CDR1 SNHLY, CDR2 FYNNEI. The V and J ends lost 10 bases and 5 bases respectively, with 14 bases between them. This CDR3 is built from 12 residues. The CDR3 DNA sequence: TGTGCCACCCAACAGGGCGGGGAGACCCAGTACTTC. Translated, it gives CATQQGGETQYF. Drawing the rest from reference TRBV2 and TRBJ2-5, the complete variable domain is EPEVTQTPSHQVTQMGQEVILRCVPISNHLYFYWYRQILGQKVEFLVSFYNNEISEKSEIFDDQFSVERPDGSNFTLKIRSTKLEDSAMYFCATQQGGETQYFGPGTRLLVL.

The chain couples TRBV3-1 to TRBJ2-5; D gene ambiguous. The V gene lost 0 bases and the J gene lost 2 bases, with 7 bases spanning the gap. The CDR3 is 14 residues long. Germline CDR1 and CDR2: LGHDT and YNNKEL (reference sequence). CDR3 DNA sequence: TGTGCCAGCAGCCAAGAGGGTAGGCAAGAGACCCAGTACTTC. Translating it yields CASSQEGRQETQYF.

V usage is TRBV9 and J usage is TRBJ1-2; D perhaps matches TRBD1 (5 bases). The germline CDR1 and CDR2 sequences are SGDLS and YYNGEE. V dropped 5 bases and J dropped 5 bases, with 19 bases sitting between them. CDR3 length: 15 amino acids. CDR3 DNA: TGTGCCAGCAGTCGAGACGGGGAGGGGAGATATGGCTACACCTTC. As protein: CASSRDGEGRYGYTF.